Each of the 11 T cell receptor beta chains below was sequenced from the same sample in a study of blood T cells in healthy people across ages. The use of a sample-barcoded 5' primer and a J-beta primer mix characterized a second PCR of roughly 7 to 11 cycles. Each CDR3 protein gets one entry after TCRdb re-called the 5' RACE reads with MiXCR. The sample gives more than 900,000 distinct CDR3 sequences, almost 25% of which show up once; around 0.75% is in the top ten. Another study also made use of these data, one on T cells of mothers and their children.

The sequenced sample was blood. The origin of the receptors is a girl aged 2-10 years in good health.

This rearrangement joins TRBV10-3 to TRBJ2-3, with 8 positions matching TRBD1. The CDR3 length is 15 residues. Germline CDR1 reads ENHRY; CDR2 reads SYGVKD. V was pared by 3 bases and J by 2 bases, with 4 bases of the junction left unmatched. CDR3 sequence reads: CAISDQGAHTDTQYF. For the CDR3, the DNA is TGTGCCATCAGTGACCAGGGGGCGCACACAGATACGCAGTATTTT.

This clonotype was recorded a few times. CDR3 protein: CASSSPGAPLYNEQFF. The CDR3 DNA reads as TGTGCCAGCAGTTCCCCAGGGGCGCCTTTATACAATGAGCAGTTCTTC. The chain links TRBV6-5 to TRBJ2-1; the D gene is possibly TRBD1 (6 bases). The CDR3 runs 16 residues. Germline lookup yields CDR1 MNHEY and CDR2 SVGAGI. With 4 bases removed from V and 4 bases from J, the gap between germline ends came to 17 bases.

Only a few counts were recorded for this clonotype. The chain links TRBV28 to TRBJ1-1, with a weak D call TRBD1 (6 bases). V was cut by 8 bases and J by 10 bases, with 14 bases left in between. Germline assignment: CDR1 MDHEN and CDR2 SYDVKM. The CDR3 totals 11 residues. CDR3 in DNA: TGTGCCAGCTCGACTCAGGGGAGAGCTTTCTTT. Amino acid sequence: CASSTQGRAFF.

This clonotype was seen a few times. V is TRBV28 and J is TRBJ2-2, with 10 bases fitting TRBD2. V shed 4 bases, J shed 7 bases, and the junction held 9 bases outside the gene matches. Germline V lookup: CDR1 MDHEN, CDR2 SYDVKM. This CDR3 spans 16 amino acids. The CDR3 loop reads CASSSPAGGPGGELFF. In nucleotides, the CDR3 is TGTGCCAGCAGTTCGCCAGCGGGAGGGCCAGGCGGGGAGCTGTTTTTT.

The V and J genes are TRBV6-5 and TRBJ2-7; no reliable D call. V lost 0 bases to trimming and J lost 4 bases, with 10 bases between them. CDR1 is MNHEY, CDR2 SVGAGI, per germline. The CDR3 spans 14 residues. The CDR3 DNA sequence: TGTGCCAGCAGTTACTCGAGTGTAAAATACGAGCAGTACTTC. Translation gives CASSYSSVKYEQYF.

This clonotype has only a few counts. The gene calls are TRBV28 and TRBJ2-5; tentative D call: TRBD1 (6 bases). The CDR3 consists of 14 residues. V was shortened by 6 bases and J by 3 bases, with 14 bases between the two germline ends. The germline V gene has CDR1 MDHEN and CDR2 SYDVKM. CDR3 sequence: CASRTGLLEETQYF. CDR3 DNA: TGTGCCAGCAGAACAGGGTTGCTTGAAGAGACCCAGTACTTC. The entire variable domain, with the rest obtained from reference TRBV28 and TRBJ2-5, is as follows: DVKVTQSSRYLVKRTGEKVFLECVQDMDHENMFWYRQDPGLGLRLIYFSYDVKMKEKGDIPEGYSVSREKKERFSLILESASTNQTSMYLCASRTGLLEETQYFGPGTRLLVL.

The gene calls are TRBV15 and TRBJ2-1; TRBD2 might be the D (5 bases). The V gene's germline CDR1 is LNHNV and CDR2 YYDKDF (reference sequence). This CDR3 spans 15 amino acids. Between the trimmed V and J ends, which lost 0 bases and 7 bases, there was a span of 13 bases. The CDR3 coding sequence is TGTGCCACCAGCAGAGACTATGGGGTAGCGAATGAGCAGTTCTTC. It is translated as CATSRDYGVANEQFF. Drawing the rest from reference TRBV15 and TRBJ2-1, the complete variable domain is DAMVIQNPRYQVTQFGKPVTLSCSQTLNHNVMYWYQQKSSQAPKLLFHYYDKDFNNEADTPDNFQSRRPNTSFCFLDIRSPGLGDTAMYLCATSRDYGVANEQFFGPGTRLTVL.

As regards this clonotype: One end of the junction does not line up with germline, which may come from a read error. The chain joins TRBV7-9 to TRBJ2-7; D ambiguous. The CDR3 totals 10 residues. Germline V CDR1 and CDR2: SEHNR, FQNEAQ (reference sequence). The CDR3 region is CATNPGEQYF. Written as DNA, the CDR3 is TGTGCCACCAACCCCGGCGAGCAGTATTTC.

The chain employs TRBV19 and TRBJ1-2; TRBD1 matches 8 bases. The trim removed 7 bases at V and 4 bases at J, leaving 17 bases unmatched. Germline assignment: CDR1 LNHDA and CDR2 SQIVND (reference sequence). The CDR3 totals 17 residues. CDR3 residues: CASTVRGQGAQSYGYTF. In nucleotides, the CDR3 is TGTGCCAGTACGGTCAGGGGGCAGGGGGCTCAGAGCTATGGCTACACCTTC.

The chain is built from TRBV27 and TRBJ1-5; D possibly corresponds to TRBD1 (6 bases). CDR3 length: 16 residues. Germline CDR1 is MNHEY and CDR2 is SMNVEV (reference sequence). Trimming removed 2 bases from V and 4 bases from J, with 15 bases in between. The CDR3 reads CASSLGQRWGNQPQHF. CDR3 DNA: TGTGCCAGCAGTTTAGGACAGCGCTGGGGGAATCAGCCCCAGCATTTT.

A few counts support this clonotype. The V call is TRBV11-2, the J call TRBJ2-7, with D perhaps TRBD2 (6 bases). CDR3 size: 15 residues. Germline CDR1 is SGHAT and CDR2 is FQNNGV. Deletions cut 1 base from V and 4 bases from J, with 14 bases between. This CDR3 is CASSLAEGGAYEQYF. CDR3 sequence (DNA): TGTGCCAGCAGCTTAGCAGAGGGCGGGGCATACGAGCAGTACTTC.